This T cell receptor beta chain was identified during a study of cytomegalovirus exposure and HLA in healthy donors. Study-wide results and caveats: 164 TCR beta chains were listed as cytomegalovirus-associated. An Asian-associated ancestry cluster reportedly showed fewer N-insertions than the roughly 670-donor mean in a later analysis. A later analysis reported that several of the most significant clusters appeared to be linked to common viral pathogens, among them Epstein-Barr virus.

This CDR3 has 16 amino acids. The trim removed 7 bases at V and 1 base at J, leaving 9 bases unmatched. Looked up from germline, CDR1 is WNHNN and CDR2 is SYGVQD (reference sequence). Concerning this clone itself: Its antigen remains unidentified.

With 60 Vbeta and 13 Jbeta primers, the PCR was carried out. This table comes from immunoSEQ multiplex PCR, and its TCRdb copy is limited to in-frame clones, with some not included. Here the sample table reports around 76,000 clones. The chain is built from TRBV10-1 and TRBJ2-2, with TRBD2 identical over 7 bases. The sequenced sample consisted of PBMCs. The origin of this receptor is a woman in her sixties or seventies in good health and CMV-seronegative. CDR3 loop: CASTTGTIENTGELFF. The CDR3 DNA follows: TGCGCCAGCACCACCGGGACTATCGAGAACACCGGGGAGCTGTTTTTT.